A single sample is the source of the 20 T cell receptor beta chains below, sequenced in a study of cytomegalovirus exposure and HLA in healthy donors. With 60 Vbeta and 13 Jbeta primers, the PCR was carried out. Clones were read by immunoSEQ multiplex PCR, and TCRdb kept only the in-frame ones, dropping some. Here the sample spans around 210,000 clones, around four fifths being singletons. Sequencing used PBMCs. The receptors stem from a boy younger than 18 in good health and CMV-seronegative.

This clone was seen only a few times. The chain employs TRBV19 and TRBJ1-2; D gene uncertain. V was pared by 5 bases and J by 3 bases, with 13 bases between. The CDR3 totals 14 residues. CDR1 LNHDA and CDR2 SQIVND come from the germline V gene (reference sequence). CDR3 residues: CASSATQSYYGYTF. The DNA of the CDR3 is TGTGCCAGTAGTGCCACACAGTCATACTATGGCTACACCTTC.

DNA of the CDR3: TGTGCCAGTAGTGCGGACAGGGAGGACTATGGCTACACCTTC. This codes for CASSADREDYGYTF. V is TRBV19 and J is TRBJ1-2; 8 bases fit TRBD1. Germline V gene data show CDR1 as LNHDA and CDR2 as SQIVND (reference sequence). This CDR3 contains 14 residues. Trimming cost V 5 bases and J 3 bases; bases outside gene matches: 5.

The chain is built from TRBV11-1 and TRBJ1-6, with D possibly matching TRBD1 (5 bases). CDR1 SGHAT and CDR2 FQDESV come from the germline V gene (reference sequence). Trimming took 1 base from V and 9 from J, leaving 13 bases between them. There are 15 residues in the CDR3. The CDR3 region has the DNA TGTGCCAGCAGCTTAGAGGGCGGAGGGGCTTCACCCCTCCACTTT. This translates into CASSLEGGGASPLHF. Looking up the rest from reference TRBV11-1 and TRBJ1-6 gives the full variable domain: EAEVAQSPRYKITEKSQAVAFWCDPISGHATLYWYRQILGQGPELLVQFQDESVVDDSQLPKDRFSAERLKGVDSTLKIQPAELGDSAMYLCASSLEGGGASPLHFGNGTRLTVT.

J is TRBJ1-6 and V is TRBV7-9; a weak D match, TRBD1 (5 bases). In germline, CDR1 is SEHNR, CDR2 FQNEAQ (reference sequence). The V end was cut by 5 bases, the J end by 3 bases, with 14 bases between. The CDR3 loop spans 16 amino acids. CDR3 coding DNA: TGTGCCAGCAGCCCAAAATTGGGGGGCTATAATTCACCCCTCCACTTT. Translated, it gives CASSPKLGGYNSPLHF.

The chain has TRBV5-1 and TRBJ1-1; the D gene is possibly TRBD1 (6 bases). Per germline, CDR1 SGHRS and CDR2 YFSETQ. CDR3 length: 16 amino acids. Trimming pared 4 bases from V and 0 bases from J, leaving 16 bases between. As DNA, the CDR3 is TGCGCCAGCAGCCAACTGACAGGTATGATGAACACTGAAGCTTTCTTT. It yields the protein CASSQLTGMMNTEAFF. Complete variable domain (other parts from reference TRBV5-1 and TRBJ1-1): KAGVTQTPRYLIKTRGQQVTLSCSPISGHRSVSWYQQTPGQGLQFLFEYFSETQRNKGNFPGRFSGRQFSNSRSEMNVSTLELGDSALYLCASSQLTGMMNTEAFFGQGTRLTVV.

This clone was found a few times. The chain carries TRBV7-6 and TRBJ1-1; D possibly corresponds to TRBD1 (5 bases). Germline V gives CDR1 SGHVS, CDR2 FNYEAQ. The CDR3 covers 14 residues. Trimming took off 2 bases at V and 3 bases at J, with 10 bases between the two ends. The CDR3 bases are TGTGCCAGCAGCTTACGGGGGGAGGACACTGAAGCTTTCTTT. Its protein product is CASSLRGEDTEAFF.

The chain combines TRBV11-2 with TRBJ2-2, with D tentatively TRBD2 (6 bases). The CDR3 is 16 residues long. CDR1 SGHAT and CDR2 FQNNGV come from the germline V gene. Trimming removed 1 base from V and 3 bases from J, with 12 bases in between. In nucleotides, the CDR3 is TGTGCCAGCAGCTTAGTTGGAGGGTCGGACACCGGGGAGCTGTTTTTT. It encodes CASSLVGGSDTGELFF.

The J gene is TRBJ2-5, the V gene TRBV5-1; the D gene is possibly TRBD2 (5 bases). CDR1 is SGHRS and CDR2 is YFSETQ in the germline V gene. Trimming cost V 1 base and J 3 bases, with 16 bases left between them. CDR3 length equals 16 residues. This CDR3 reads CASSLYMLKREETQYF. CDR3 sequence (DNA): TGCGCCAGCAGCTTGTATATGTTAAAGAGGGAAGAGACCCAGTACTTC. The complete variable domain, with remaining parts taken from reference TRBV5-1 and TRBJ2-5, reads KAGVTQTPRYLIKTRGQQVTLSCSPISGHRSVSWYQQTPGQGLQFLFEYFSETQRNKGNFPGRFSGRQFSNSRSEMNVSTLELGDSALYLCASSLYMLKREETQYFGPGTRLLVL.

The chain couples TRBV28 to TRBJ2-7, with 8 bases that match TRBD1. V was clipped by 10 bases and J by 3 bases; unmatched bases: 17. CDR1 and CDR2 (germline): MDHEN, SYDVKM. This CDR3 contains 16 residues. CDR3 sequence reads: CATETPIRDRSYEQYF. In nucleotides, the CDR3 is TGTGCCACCGAGACACCCATCAGGGACAGGAGCTACGAGCAGTACTTC.

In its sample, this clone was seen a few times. As DNA, the CDR3 is TGTGCCAGCTCACCAAGACTAGCGGGAGGTACGATGGGAGGGGCCAACGTCCTGACTTTC. Protein sequence: CASSPRLAGGTMGGANVLTF. The V and J genes are TRBV18 and TRBJ2-6, with TRBD2 matching 13 bases. Germline CDR1 and CDR2: KGHSH and LQKENI. The V segment lost 2 bases and the J segment 4 bases; nucleotides outside the gene matches: 11. The length of the CDR3 is 20 residues.

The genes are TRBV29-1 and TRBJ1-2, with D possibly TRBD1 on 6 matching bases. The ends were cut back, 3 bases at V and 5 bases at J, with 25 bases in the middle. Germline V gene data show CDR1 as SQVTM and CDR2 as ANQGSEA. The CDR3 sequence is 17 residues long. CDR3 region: CSVDSSRGGVSGYGYTF. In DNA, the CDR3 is TGCAGCGTTGACTCCAGCCGAGGGGGGGTATCTGGTTATGGCTACACCTTC.

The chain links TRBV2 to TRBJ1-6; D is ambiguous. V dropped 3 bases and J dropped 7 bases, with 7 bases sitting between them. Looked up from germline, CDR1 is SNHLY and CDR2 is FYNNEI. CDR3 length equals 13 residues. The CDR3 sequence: CASSEESNSPLHF. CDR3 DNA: TGTGCCAGCAGTGAGGAGAGCAATTCACCCCTCCACTTT. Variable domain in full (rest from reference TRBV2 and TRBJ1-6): EPEVTQTPSHQVTQMGQEVILRCVPISNHLYFYWYRQILGQKVEFLVSFYNNEISEKSEIFDDQFSVERPDGSNFTLKIRSTKLEDSAMYFCASSEESNSPLHFGNGTRLTVT.

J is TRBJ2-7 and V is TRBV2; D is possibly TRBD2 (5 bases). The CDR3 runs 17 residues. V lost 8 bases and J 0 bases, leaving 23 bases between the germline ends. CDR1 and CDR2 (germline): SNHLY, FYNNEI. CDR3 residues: CASRSRRWLGFSYEQYF. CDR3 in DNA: TGTGCCAGCCGTTCAAGGAGGTGGTTAGGGTTCTCCTACGAGCAGTACTTC.

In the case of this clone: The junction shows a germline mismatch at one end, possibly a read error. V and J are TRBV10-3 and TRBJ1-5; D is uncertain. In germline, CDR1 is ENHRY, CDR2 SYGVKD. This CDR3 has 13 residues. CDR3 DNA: TGTGCCATCAGTCGGAGTAGCGATCAGCCCCAGCATTTT. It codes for CAISRSSDQPQHF.

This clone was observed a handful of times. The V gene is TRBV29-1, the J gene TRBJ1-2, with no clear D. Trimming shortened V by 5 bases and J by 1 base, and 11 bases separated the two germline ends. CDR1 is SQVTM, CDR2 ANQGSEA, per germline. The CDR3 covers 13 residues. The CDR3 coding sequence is TGCAGCGTTAACAGAGAACTTAACTATGGCTACACCTTC. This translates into CSVNRELNYGYTF.

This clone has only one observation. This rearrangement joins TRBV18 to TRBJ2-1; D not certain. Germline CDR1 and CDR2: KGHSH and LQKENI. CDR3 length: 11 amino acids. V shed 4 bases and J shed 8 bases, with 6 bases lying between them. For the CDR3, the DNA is TGTGCCAGCTCACGCGCGGATGAGCAGTTCTTC. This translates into CASSRADEQFF.

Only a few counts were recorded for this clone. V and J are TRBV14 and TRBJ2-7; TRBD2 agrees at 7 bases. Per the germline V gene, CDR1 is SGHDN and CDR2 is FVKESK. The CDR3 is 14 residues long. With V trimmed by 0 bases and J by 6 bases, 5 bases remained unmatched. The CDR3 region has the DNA TGTGCCAGCAGCCAAGATATCTGGGGGGGCGAGCAGTACTTC. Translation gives CASSQDIWGGEQYF.

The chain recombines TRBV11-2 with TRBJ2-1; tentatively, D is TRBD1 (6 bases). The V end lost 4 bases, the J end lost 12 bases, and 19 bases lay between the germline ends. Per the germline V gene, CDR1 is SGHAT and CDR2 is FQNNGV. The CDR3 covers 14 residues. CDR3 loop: CASSSQRQAFAQFF. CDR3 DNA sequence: TGTGCCAGCAGCTCCCAGAGACAGGCGTTTGCGCAGTTCTTC.

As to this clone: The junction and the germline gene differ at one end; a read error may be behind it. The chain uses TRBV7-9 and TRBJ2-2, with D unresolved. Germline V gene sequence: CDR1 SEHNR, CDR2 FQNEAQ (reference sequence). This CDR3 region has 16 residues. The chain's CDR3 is CSSSLDGEAFTGELFF. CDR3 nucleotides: TGTTCCAGCAGCTTAGATGGTGAGGCTTTCACCGGGGAGCTGTTTTTT.

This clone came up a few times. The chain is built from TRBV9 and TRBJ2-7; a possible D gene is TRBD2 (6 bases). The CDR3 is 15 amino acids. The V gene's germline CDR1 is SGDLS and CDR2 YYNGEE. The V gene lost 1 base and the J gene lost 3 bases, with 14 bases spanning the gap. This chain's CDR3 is CASSVHGGENYEQYF. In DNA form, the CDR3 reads TGTGCCAGCAGCGTACACGGGGGAGAGAACTACGAGCAGTACTTC.